These 5 T cell receptor beta chains share one sample of origin, sequenced in a study of human T cells and chemical hapten exposure. TCRdb reanalysed the RACE reads using MiXCR and keeps one entry per CDR3 protein. The table records some 350,000 distinct CDR3 sequences, approximately 6.3% of them present only once. Time point indicated: patch test 1, 2 weeks after DPC sensitization. Treatment of the sample: therapeutic diphenylcyclopropenone sensitization with weekly scalp DPC. The sample consisted of whole blood, taken in connection with sensitization to the hapten diphenylcyclopropenone (DPC). The receptor set was obtained from a woman aged 18-35 years with alopecia areata. Some clones in this sample may be carry-over from other donors' samples.

The chain uses TRBV20-1 and TRBJ1-2; 7 bases match TRBD1. The J segment lost 7 bases and the V segment lost 0 bases, leaving 5 bases of the junction unmatched. Per germline, CDR1 DFQATT and CDR2 SNEGSKA (reference sequence). The CDR3 totals 13 residues. CDR3 DNA: TGCAGTGCTAGAGAGACAGGGTTTCCTGGCTACACCTTC. This codes for CSARETGFPGYTF.

The chain uses TRBV7-3 and TRBJ2-1; 10 bases line up with TRBD2. This CDR3 has 14 residues. Germline loops: CDR1 SGHTA, CDR2 FQGTGA. V shed 0 bases, J shed 13 bases, and the junction held 6 bases outside the gene matches. The CDR3 reads CASSLTLLAGEQFF. DNA for the CDR3: TGTGCCAGCAGCTTAACGTTGCTAGCGGGGGAACAGTTCTTC.

A few counts support this clonotype. The chain couples TRBV20-1 to TRBJ2-7, with D perhaps TRBD2 (5 bases). The CDR3 extends over 14 amino acids. V dropped 5 bases and J dropped 2 bases, with 16 bases sitting between them. Looked up from germline, CDR1 is DFQATT and CDR2 is SNEGSKA (reference sequence). The CDR3 DNA reads as TGCAGTGCTCTACCGCAGATGCGGGCCTACGAGCAGTACTTC. Encoded protein: CSALPQMRAYEQYF.

The chain has TRBV12-3 or TRBV12-4 and TRBJ1-2; TRBD1 aligns across 9 bases. The CDR3 extends over 14 amino acids. After removal of 3 bases from V and 4 bases from J, the junction contained 3 bases not matched to a gene. CDR3: CASSFGQGTYGYTF. The DNA of the CDR3 is TGTGCCAGCAGTTTCGGACAGGGGACCTATGGCTACACCTTC.

The rearrangement uses TRBV2 and TRBJ2-1, with D possibly being TRBD2 (6 bases). Germline CDR1 and CDR2: SNHLY and FYNNEI. V lost 4 bases and J 8 bases, leaving 21 bases between the germline ends. The CDR3 has 16 amino acids. The CDR3 DNA sequence: TGTGCCAGCAGTGGGGAGGCAAAGGAAGTTTCGGATGAGCAGTTCTTC. It is translated as CASSGEAKEVSDEQFF. Filled out from reference TRBV2 and TRBJ2-1, the complete variable domain reads EPEVTQTPSHQVTQMGQEVILRCVPISNHLYFYWYRQILGQKVEFLVSFYNNEISEKSEIFDDQFSVERPDGSNFTLKIRSTKLEDSAMYFCASSGEAKEVSDEQFFGPGTRLTVL.